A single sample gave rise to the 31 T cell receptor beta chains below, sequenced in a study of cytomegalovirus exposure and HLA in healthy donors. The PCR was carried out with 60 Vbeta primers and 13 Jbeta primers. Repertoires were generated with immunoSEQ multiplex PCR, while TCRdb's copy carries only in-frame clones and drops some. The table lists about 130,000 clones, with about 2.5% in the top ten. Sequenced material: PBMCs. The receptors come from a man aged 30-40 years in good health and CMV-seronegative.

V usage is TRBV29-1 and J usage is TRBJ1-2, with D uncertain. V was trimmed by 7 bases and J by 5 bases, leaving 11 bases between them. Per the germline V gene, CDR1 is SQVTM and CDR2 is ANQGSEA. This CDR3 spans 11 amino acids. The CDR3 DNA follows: TGCAGCGCGGAGACTCGTTATGGCTACACCTTC. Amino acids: CSAETRYGYTF.

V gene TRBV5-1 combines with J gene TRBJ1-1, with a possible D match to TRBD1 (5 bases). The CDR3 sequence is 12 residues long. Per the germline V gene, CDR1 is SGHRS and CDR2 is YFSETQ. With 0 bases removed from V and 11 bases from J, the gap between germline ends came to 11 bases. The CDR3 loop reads CASSLVQGKAFF. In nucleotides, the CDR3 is TGCGCCAGCAGCTTGGTTCAGGGTAAGGCTTTCTTT. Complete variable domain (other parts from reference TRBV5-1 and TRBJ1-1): KAGVTQTPRYLIKTRGQQVTLSCSPISGHRSVSWYQQTPGQGLQFLFEYFSETQRNKGNFPGRFSGRQFSNSRSEMNVSTLELGDSALYLCASSLVQGKAFFGQGTRLTVV.

CDR3 sequence reads: CASSQGGGDNEKLFF. CDR3 coding DNA: TGTGCCAGCAGCCAAGGCGGGGGGGATAATGAAAAACTGTTTTTT. The chain uses TRBV4-2 and TRBJ1-4; the D gene is possibly TRBD1 (5 bases). The CDR3 totals 15 residues. Germline-derived CDR1 and CDR2 are LGHNA and YNFKEQ. Deletions cut 1 base from V and 4 bases from J, with 10 bases between.

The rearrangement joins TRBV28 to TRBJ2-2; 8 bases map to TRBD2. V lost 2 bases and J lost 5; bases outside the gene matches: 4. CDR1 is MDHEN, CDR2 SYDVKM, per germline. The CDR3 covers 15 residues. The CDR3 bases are TGTGCCAGCAGTTTACTAGCGGGTGGTACCGGGGAGCTGTTTTTT. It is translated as CASSLLAGGTGELFF. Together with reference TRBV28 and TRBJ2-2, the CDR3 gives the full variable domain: DVKVTQSSRYLVKRTGEKVFLECVQDMDHENMFWYRQDPGLGLRLIYFSYDVKMKEKGDIPEGYSVSREKKERFSLILESASTNQTSMYLCASSLLAGGTGELFFGEGSRLTVL.

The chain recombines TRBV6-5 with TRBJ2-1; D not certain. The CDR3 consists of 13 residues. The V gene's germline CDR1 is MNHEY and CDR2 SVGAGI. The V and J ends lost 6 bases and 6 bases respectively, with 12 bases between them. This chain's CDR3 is CASRLRSVNEQFF. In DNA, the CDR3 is TGTGCCAGCAGACTACGATCGGTCAATGAGCAGTTCTTC.

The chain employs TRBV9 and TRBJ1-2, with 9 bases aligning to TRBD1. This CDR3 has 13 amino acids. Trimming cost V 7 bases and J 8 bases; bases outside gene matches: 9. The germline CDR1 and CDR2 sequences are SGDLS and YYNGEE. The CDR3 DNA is TGTGCCAGCGCCGGGACAGGGTTACTGGGCTACACCTTC. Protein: CASAGTGLLGYTF.

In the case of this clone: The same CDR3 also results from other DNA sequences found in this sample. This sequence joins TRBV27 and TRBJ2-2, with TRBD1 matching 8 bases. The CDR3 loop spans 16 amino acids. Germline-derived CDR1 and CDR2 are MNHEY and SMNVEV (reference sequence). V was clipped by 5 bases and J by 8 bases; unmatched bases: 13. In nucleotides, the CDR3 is TGTGCCAGCAGTCCCACAGGGGGAGTGATTGGTGGGGAGCTGTTTTTT. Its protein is CASSPTGGVIGGELFF.

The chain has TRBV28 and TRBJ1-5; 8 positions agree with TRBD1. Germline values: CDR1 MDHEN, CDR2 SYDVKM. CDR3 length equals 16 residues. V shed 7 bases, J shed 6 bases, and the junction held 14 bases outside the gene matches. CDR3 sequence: CASIPRSRGLGQPQHF. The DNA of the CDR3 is TGTGCCAGCATCCCCCGGAGCAGGGGGCTAGGTCAGCCCCAGCATTTT.

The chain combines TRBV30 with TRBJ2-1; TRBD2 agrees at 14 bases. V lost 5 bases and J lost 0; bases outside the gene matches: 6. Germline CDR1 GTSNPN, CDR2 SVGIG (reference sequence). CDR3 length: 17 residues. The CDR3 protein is CAWALGLAGGSYNEQFF. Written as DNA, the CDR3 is TGTGCCTGGGCCCTAGGACTAGCGGGAGGCTCCTACAATGAGCAGTTCTTC.

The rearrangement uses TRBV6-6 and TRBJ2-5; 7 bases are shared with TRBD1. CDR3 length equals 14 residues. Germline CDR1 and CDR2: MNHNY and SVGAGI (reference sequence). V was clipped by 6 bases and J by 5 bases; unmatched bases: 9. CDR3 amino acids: CASRATGIGETQYF. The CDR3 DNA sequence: TGTGCCAGCAGGGCGACAGGGATCGGGGAGACCCAGTACTTC.

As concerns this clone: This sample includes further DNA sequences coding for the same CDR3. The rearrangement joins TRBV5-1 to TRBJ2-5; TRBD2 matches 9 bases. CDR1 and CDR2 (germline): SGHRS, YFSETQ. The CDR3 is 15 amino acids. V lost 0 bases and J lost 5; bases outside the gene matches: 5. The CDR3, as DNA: TGCGCCAGCAGCTTGGAGGCGGGGGGGTTGGAGACCCAGTACTTC. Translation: CASSLEAGGLETQYF.

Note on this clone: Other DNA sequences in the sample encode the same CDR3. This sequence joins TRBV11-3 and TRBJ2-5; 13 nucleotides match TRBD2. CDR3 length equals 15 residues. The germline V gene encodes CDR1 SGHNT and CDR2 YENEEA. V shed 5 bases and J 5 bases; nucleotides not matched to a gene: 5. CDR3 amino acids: CASSPGLAGEETQYF. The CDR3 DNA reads TGTGCCAGCAGCCCCGGACTAGCGGGAGAGGAGACCCAGTACTTC. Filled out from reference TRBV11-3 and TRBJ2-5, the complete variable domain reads EAGVVQSPRYKIIEKKQPVAFWCNPISGHNTLYWYLQNLGQGPELLIRYENEEAVDDSQLPKDRFSAERLKGVDSTLKIQPAELGDSAVYLCASSPGLAGEETQYFGPGTRLLVL.

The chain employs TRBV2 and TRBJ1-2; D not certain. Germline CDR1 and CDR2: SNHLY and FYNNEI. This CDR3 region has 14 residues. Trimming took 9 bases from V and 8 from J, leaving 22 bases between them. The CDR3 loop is CARRGFRRGEGYTF. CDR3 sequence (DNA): TGTGCCAGACGCGGGTTTAGGCGCGGAGAAGGCTACACCTTC.

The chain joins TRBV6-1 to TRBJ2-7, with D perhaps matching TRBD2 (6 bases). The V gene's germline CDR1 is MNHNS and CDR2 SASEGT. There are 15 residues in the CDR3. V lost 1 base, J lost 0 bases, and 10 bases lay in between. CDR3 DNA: TGTGCCAGCAGTGAAGGGACTAAAAGCTCCTACGAGCAGTACTTC. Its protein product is CASSEGTKSSYEQYF.

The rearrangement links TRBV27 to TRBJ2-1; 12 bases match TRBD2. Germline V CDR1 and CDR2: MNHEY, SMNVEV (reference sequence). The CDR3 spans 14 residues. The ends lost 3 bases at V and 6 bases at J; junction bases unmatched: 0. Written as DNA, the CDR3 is TGTGCCAGCAGTTTGACTAGCGGGAGCAATGAGCAGTTCTTC. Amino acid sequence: CASSLTSGSNEQFF.

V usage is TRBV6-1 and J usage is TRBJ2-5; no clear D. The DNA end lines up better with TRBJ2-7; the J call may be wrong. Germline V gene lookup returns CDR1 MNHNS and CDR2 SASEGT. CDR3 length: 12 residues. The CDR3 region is CASSLDIHEQYF. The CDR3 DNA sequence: TGTGCCAGCAGTCTCGACATCCACGAGCAGTACTTC.

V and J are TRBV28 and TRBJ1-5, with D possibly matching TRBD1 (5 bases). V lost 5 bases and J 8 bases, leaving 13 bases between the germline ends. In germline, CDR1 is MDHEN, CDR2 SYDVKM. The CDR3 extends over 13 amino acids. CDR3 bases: TGTGCCAGCAGTAAGGGGTTGGAGAAGCCCCAGCATTTT. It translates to CASSKGLEKPQHF. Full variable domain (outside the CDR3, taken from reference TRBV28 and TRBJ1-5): DVKVTQSSRYLVKRTGEKVFLECVQDMDHENMFWYRQDPGLGLRLIYFSYDVKMKEKGDIPEGYSVSREKKERFSLILESASTNQTSMYLCASSKGLEKPQHFGDGTRLSIL.

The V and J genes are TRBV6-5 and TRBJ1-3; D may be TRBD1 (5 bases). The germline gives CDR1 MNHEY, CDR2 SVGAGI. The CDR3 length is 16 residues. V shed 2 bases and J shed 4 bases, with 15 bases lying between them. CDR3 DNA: TGTGCCAGCAGTTACCGGGCAGGGTTGGAAGGAAACACCATATATTTT. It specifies CASSYRAGLEGNTIYF.

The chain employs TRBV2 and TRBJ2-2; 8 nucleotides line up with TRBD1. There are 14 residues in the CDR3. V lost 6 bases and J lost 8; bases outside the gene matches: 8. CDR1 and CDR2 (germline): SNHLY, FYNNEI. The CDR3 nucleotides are TGTGCCAGCAGCCCAGAGACAGGGGTAGGGGAGCTGTTTTTT. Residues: CASSPETGVGELFF.

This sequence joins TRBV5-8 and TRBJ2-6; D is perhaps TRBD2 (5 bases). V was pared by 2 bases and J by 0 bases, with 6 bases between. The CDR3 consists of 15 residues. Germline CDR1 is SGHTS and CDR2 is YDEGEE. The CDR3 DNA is TGTGCCAGCAGCTTACGGGGCTCTGGGGCCAACGTCCTGACTTTC. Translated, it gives CASSLRGSGANVLTF. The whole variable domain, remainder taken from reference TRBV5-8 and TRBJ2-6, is EAGVTQSPTHLIKTRGQQATLRCSPISGHTSVYWYQQALGLGLQFLLWYDEGEERNRGNFPPRFSGRQFPNYSSELNVNALELEDSALYLCASSLRGSGANVLTFGAGSRLTVL.

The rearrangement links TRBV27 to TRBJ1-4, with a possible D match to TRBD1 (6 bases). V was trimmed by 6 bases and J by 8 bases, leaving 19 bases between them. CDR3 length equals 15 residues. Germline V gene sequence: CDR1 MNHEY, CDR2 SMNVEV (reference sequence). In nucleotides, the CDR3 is TGTGCCAGCAGCCCCTTCCAGGGGTCCTGGGAAAAACTGTTTTTT. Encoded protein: CASSPFQGSWEKLFF.

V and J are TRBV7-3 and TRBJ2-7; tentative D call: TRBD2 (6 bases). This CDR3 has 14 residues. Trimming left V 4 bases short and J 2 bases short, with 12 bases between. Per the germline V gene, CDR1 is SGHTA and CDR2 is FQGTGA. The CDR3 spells CASSSLSGPYEQYF. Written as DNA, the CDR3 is TGTGCCAGCAGCTCCTTAAGCGGGCCCTACGAGCAGTACTTC.

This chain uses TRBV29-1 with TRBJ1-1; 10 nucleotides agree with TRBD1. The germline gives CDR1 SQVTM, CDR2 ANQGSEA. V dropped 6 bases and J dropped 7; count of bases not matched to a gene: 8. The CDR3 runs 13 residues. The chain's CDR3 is CSVARDRGGEAFF. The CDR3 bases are TGCAGCGTCGCCCGGGACAGGGGAGGTGAAGCTTTCTTT.

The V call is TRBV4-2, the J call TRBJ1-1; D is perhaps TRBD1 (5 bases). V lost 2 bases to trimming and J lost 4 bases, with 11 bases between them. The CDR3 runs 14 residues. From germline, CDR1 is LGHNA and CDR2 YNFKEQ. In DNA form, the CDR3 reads TGTGCCAGCAGCCAACTCTCGGGGGGCACTGAAGCTTTCTTT. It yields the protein CASSQLSGGTEAFF.

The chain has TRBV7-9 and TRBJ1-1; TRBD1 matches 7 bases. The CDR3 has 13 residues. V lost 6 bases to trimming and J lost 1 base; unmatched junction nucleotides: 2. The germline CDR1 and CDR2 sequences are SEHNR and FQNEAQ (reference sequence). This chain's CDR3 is CASRHRGNTEAFF. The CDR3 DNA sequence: TGTGCCAGCAGACACAGGGGGAACACTGAAGCTTTCTTT.

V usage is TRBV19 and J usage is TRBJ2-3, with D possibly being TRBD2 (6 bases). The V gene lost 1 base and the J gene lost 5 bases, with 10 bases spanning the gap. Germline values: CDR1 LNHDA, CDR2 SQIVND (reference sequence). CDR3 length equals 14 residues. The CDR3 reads CASSIAGDLDTQYF. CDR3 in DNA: TGTGCCAGTAGTATAGCGGGAGACTTAGATACGCAGTATTTT. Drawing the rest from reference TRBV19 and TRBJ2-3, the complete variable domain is DGGITQSPKYLFRKEGQNVTLSCEQNLNHDAMYWYRQDPGQGLRLIYYSQIVNDFQKGDIAEGYSVSREKKESFPLTVTSAQKNPTAFYLCASSIAGDLDTQYFGPGTRLTVL.

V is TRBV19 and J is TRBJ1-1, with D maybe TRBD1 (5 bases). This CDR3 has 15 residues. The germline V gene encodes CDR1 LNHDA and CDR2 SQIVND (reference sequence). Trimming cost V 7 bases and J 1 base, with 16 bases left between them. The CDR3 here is CASNGSGQKNTEAFF. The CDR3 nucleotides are TGTGCCAGTAATGGTTCAGGGCAGAAGAACACTGAAGCTTTCTTT.

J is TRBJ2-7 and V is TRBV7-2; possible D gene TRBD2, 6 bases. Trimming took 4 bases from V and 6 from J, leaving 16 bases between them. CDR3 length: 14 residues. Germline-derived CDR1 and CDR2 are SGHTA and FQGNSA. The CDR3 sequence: CASSSSGGVREQYF. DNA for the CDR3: TGTGCCAGCAGCTCCAGCGGAGGGGTGCGCGAGCAGTACTTC.

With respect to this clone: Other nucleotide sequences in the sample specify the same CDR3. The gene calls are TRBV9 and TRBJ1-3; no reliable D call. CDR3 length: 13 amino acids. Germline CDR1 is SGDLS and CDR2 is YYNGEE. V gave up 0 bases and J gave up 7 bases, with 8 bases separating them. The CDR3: CASSVGGGNTIYF. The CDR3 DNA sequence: TGTGCCAGCAGCGTAGGAGGTGGGAACACCATATATTTT.

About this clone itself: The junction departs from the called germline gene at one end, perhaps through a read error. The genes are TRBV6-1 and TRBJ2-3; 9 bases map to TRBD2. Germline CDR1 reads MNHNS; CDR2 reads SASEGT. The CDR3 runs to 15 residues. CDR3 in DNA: TGTGCCAGCAGTCTTACCGGGACTAGCAGAGATACGCAGTATTTT. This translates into CASSLTGTSRDTQYF.

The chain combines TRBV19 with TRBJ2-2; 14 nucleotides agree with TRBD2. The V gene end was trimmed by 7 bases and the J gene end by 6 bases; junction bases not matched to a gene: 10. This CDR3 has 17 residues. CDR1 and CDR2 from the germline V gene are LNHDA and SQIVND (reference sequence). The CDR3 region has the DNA TGTGCCAGTACTGGACTAGCGGGAGGTAGTAGCGCCGGGGAGCTGTTTTTT. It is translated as CASTGLAGGSSAGELFF.